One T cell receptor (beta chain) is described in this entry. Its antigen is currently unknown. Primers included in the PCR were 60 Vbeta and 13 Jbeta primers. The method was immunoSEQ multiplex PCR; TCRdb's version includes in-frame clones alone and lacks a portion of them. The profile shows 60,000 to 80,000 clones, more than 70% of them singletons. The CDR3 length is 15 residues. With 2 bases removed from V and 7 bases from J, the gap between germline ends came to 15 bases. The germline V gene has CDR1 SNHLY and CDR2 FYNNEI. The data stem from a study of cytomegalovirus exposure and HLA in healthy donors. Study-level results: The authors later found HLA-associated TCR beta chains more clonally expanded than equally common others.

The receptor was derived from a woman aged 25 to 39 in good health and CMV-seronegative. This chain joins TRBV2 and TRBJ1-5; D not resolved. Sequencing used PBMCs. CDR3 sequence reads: CASSELRRAGQPQHF. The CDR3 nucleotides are TGTGCCAGCAGTGAACTAAGAAGGGCGGGCCAGCCCCAGCATTTT.